This is a list of T cell receptor beta chains from one sample in a study of identical twins. Using its own MiXCR run on the 5' RACE reads, TCRdb lists one record per CDR3 protein. The repertoire holds some 790,000 distinct CDR3 sequences, with approximately 18% as singletons. Separately, the same data were catalogued under a study of T cells expressing NK-cell markers.

The sample was PBMCs. The receptors shown here come from a woman aged 18-30 years in good health. CDR3s include the opening cysteine and the closing phenylalanine or tryptophan. A D gene is named only where the DNA matches it firmly. The size field is filled for only some rows; it gives once, few, many or a size class.

j_call: TRBJ2-1
clone_size: -
d_call: TRBD2
v_call: TRBV7-8
cdr3_nt: TGTGCCAGCAGCCAGAGGACCCCTAGCGGGAGCAATGAGCAGTTCTTC
cdr3_aa: CASSQRTPSGSNEQFF

j_call: TRBJ1-1
clone_size: many
d_call: -
v_call: TRBV6-6
cdr3_nt: TGTGCCAGCGCGGGGGGAGGAACTGAAGCTTTCTTT
cdr3_aa: CASAGGGTEAFF

j_call: TRBJ2-7
clone_size: -
d_call: -
v_call: TRBV6-2/TRBV6-3
cdr3_nt: TGTGCCAGCGACACCCAAGAAGCCACACCCTACGAGCAGTACTTC
cdr3_aa: CASDTQEATPYEQYF

j_call: TRBJ2-7
clone_size: few
d_call: -
v_call: TRBV29-1
cdr3_nt: TGCAGCGTTGCCCAGGGGGGCTACGAGCAGTACTTC
cdr3_aa: CSVAQGGYEQYF

j_call: TRBJ2-1
clone_size: few
d_call: TRBD2
v_call: TRBV10-2
cdr3_nt: TGCGCCAGCAGTGCGGGGAGAGCGGGAGATAGCGATGAGCAGTTCTTC
cdr3_aa: CASSAGRAGDSDEQFF

j_call: TRBJ2-2
clone_size: few
d_call: -
v_call: TRBV7-3
cdr3_nt: TGTGCCAGCAGCTTAGGCGGCAGTCTCACCGGGGAGCTGTTTTTT
cdr3_aa: CASSLGGSLTGELFF

j_call: TRBJ1-1
clone_size: few
d_call: -
v_call: TRBV5-1
cdr3_nt: TGCGCCAGCAGGTACAGGGACATGAACACTGAAGCTTTCTTT
cdr3_aa: CASRYRDMNTEAFF

j_call: TRBJ2-2
clone_size: few
d_call: TRBD2
v_call: TRBV7-8
cdr3_nt: TGTGCCAGCAGCCCCCGACTAGCGGGGGGTGCGAACACCGGGGAGCTGTTTTTT
cdr3_aa: CASSPRLAGGANTGELFF

j_call: TRBJ2-1
clone_size: -
d_call: -
v_call: TRBV7-2
cdr3_nt: TGTGCCAGCAGCTTATATAACCCGGCTAGCTACAATGAGCAGTTCTTC
cdr3_aa: CASSLYNPASYNEQFF

j_call: TRBJ1-1
clone_size: few
d_call: -
v_call: TRBV20-1
cdr3_nt: TGCAGTCCCCTCGGGGCAGGGACTGAAGCTTTCTTT
cdr3_aa: CSPLGAGTEAFF

j_call: TRBJ2-2
clone_size: -
d_call: -
v_call: TRBV20-1
cdr3_nt: TGCAGTGCCCTCCCGTCTTGGGGAATGACCACCGGGGAGCTGTTTTTT
cdr3_aa: CSALPSWGMTTGELFF

j_call: TRBJ2-3
clone_size: -
d_call: TRBD2
v_call: TRBV7-9
cdr3_nt: TGTGCCAGCAGCTCTTTAGCGGGGGGTTCCACAGATACGCAGTATTTT
cdr3_aa: CASSSLAGGSTDTQYF

j_call: TRBJ2-1
clone_size: -
d_call: TRBD2
v_call: TRBV20-1
cdr3_nt: TGCAGTGCGCCACTAGCGCCGTCCCAGATCTTC
cdr3_aa: CSAPLAPSQIF

j_call: TRBJ2-7
clone_size: -
d_call: -
v_call: TRBV4-3
cdr3_nt: TGCGCCAGCAGCCACCTTCTCCCGGGACTCTCTTCACCCTACGAGCAGTACTTC
cdr3_aa: CASSHLLPGLSSPYEQYF

j_call: TRBJ1-1
clone_size: few
d_call: -
v_call: TRBV6-5
cdr3_nt: TGTGCCAGCAGTTACCAATACTTCGGGAACACTGAAGCTTTCTTT
cdr3_aa: CASSYQYFGNTEAFF

j_call: TRBJ1-2
clone_size: -
d_call: -
v_call: TRBV6-5
cdr3_nt: TGTGCCAGCAGTTACCTAGAAGCTAACTATGGCTACACCTTC
cdr3_aa: CASSYLEANYGYTF

j_call: TRBJ2-7
clone_size: -
d_call: TRBD1
v_call: TRBV11-2
cdr3_nt: TGTGCCAGCAGCTTAAGCTCGGGACAGGGGTCCGAGCAGTACTTC
cdr3_aa: CASSLSSGQGSEQYF

j_call: TRBJ2-1
clone_size: -
d_call: -
v_call: TRBV28
cdr3_nt: TGTGCTCATCAGGGCCGCCGGAATGAGCAGTTCTTC
cdr3_aa: CAHQGRRNEQFF

j_call: TRBJ2-5
clone_size: -
d_call: TRBD1
v_call: TRBV9
cdr3_nt: TGTGCCAGCAGCTTATCGGGACAGGGGACAGAGACCCAGTACTTC
cdr3_aa: CASSLSGQGTETQYF

j_call: TRBJ2-1
clone_size: few
d_call: TRBD2
v_call: TRBV20-1
cdr3_nt: TGCAGTGCTAGAGTCCACCCTAGCGGGAGATACAATGAGCAGTTCTTC
cdr3_aa: CSARVHPSGRYNEQFF

j_call: TRBJ1-2
clone_size: few
d_call: -
v_call: TRBV7-2
cdr3_nt: TGTGCCAGCAGCTTAGGGAGTGGAGTTCCGGGAGGCTACACCTTC
cdr3_aa: CASSLGSGVPGGYTF

j_call: TRBJ2-1
clone_size: once
d_call: TRBD2
v_call: TRBV25-1
cdr3_nt: TGTGCCAGCAGTGCCGCCCGAGGGACTAGCTCCTACAATGAGCAGTTCTTC
cdr3_aa: CASSAARGTSSYNEQFF

j_call: TRBJ2-7
clone_size: few
d_call: -
v_call: TRBV10-3
cdr3_nt: TGTGCCATCAGATGGTCTGGCAGGGATGGCGAGCAGTACTTC
cdr3_aa: CAIRWSGRDGEQYF

j_call: TRBJ2-4
clone_size: few
d_call: -
v_call: TRBV5-1
cdr3_nt: TGCGCCAGCAGCTTGACACCGGAGTCCGCCAAAAACATTCAGTACTTC
cdr3_aa: CASSLTPESAKNIQYF

j_call: TRBJ2-2
clone_size: -
d_call: -
v_call: TRBV6-5
cdr3_nt: TGTGCCAGCAGATACGGGACTCTACGGAACACCGGGGAGCTGTTTTTT
cdr3_aa: CASRYGTLRNTGELFF

j_call: TRBJ2-7
clone_size: -
d_call: -
v_call: TRBV3-1
cdr3_nt: TGTGCCAGCAGCCACACTCAGAGGGGAAGCGGGCAGTACTTC
cdr3_aa: CASSHTQRGSGQYF

j_call: TRBJ2-7
clone_size: many
d_call: -
v_call: TRBV6-1
cdr3_nt: TGTGCCAGCAGCAGAGACAGAAACTACGAGCAGTACTTC
cdr3_aa: CASSRDRNYEQYF

j_call: TRBJ1-1
clone_size: few
d_call: TRBD1
v_call: TRBV5-1
cdr3_nt: TGCGCCAGCAGCTTGCTCGGGACAGGGGTGAACACTGAAGCTTTCTTT
cdr3_aa: CASSLLGTGVNTEAFF

j_call: TRBJ2-5
clone_size: -
d_call: -
v_call: TRBV6-5
cdr3_nt: TGTGCCAGCAGCATCGGGTGGACCCAGTACTTC
cdr3_aa: CASSIGWTQYF

j_call: TRBJ2-2
clone_size: many
d_call: -
v_call: TRBV29-1
cdr3_nt: TGCAGCGTTGGACAGACGAACACCGGGGAGCTGTTTTTT
cdr3_aa: CSVGQTNTGELFF

j_call: TRBJ1-2
clone_size: -
d_call: -
v_call: TRBV29-1
cdr3_nt: TGCAGCGTTTCAGACAGGAGATATGGCTACACCTTC
cdr3_aa: CSVSDRRYGYTF

j_call: TRBJ2-7
clone_size: -
d_call: TRBD1
v_call: TRBV20-1
cdr3_nt: TGCAGTGCTGAAGACAGGGGTCGATCCTACGAGCAGTACTTC
cdr3_aa: CSAEDRGRSYEQYF

j_call: TRBJ2-1
clone_size: -
d_call: -
v_call: TRBV24-1
cdr3_nt: TGTGCCACCAGTGACCGGACAGTCCAGTTCTTC
cdr3_aa: CATSDRTVQFF

j_call: TRBJ2-7
clone_size: few
d_call: TRBD1
v_call: TRBV19
cdr3_nt: TGTGCCAGTTCCGGGACAGGGCACGAGCAGTACTTC
cdr3_aa: CASSGTGHEQYF

j_call: TRBJ2-1
clone_size: -
d_call: -
v_call: TRBV20-1
cdr3_nt: TGCAGTGCCCAAAGCGCCGGGACCCAGTTATACAATGAGCAGTTCTTC
cdr3_aa: CSAQSAGTQLYNEQFF

j_call: TRBJ1-5
clone_size: -
d_call: TRBD1
v_call: TRBV20-1
cdr3_nt: TGCAGTGCTGTCACAGGGGTCAATCAGCCCCAGCATTTT
cdr3_aa: CSAVTGVNQPQHF

j_call: TRBJ2-3
clone_size: few
d_call: -
v_call: TRBV20-1
cdr3_nt: TGCAGTGCTAGGTTGGGGCGCACAGATACGCAGTATTTT
cdr3_aa: CSARLGRTDTQYF

j_call: TRBJ1-1
clone_size: -
d_call: -
v_call: TRBV7-9
cdr3_nt: TGTGCCAGCAGCTTAGTAGGCAGGCCAGCTTTCTTT
cdr3_aa: CASSLVGRPAFF

j_call: TRBJ2-7
clone_size: few
d_call: TRBD1
v_call: TRBV5-5
cdr3_nt: TGTGCCAGCAGCTTGGGTTGGGGACAGACCTACGAGCAGTACTTC
cdr3_aa: CASSLGWGQTYEQYF

j_call: TRBJ1-6
clone_size: few
d_call: -
v_call: TRBV5-1
cdr3_nt: TGCGCCAGCAGCCGATCTTTGGGTTCACCCCTCCACTTT
cdr3_aa: CASSRSLGSPLHF

j_call: TRBJ1-5
clone_size: -
d_call: -
v_call: TRBV6-5
cdr3_nt: TGTGCCAGCAGTTACTCATACCGGACGGAGGGCAGCAATCAGCCCCAGCATTTT
cdr3_aa: CASSYSYRTEGSNQPQHF

j_call: TRBJ2-5
clone_size: few
d_call: TRBD1
v_call: TRBV5-1
cdr3_nt: TGCGCCAGCAGCCTGCTTCCGGGACAGACCCCTATTAGTGAGACCCAGTACTTC
cdr3_aa: CASSLLPGQTPISETQYF

j_call: TRBJ2-2
clone_size: -
d_call: TRBD1
v_call: TRBV7-9
cdr3_nt: TGTGCCTGGACAGGGGGCACCGGGGAGCTGTTTTTT
cdr3_aa: CAWTGGTGELFF

j_call: TRBJ2-2
clone_size: few
d_call: -
v_call: TRBV3-1
cdr3_nt: TGTGCCAGCAGCCTCCCGGTTGGGGAGCTGTTTTTT
cdr3_aa: CASSLPVGELFF

j_call: TRBJ2-7
clone_size: -
d_call: TRBD2
v_call: TRBV5-1
cdr3_nt: TGCGCCAGCAGCCCAGGCGGGGGGAGCGAGCAGTACTTC
cdr3_aa: CASSPGGGSEQYF

j_call: TRBJ2-7
clone_size: -
d_call: -
v_call: TRBV14
cdr3_nt: TGTGCCAGCAGAAGACAGGGAGGGTCCTACGAGCAGTACTTC
cdr3_aa: CASRRQGGSYEQYF

j_call: TRBJ2-1
clone_size: few
d_call: -
v_call: TRBV12-3/TRBV12-4
cdr3_nt: TGTGCCAGCAGTCGCCTCCAGGGCGATGAGCAGTTCTTC
cdr3_aa: CASSRLQGDEQFF

j_call: TRBJ2-3
clone_size: few
d_call: TRBD2
v_call: TRBV5-1
cdr3_nt: TGCGCCAGCAGTATTACGGGACTAGTGAAAGATACGCAGTATTTT
cdr3_aa: CASSITGLVKDTQYF

j_call: TRBJ2-3
clone_size: -
d_call: -
v_call: TRBV20-1
cdr3_nt: TGCAGTGCTAGAGTCTTTTTCTGGGGCACAGATACGCAGTATTTT
cdr3_aa: CSARVFFWGTDTQYF

j_call: TRBJ1-6
clone_size: -
d_call: -
v_call: TRBV3-1
cdr3_nt: TGTGCCAGCAGCCAAGGGACAACCTCACCCCTCCACTTT
cdr3_aa: CASSQGTTSPLHF